This TCR beta chain originates from a study of blood T cells in healthy people across ages. Sample-barcoded 5' priming and a J-beta primer mix drove a second PCR of roughly 6 to 12 cycles. TCRdb reanalysed the 5' RACE reads using MiXCR and keeps one entry per CDR3 protein. Of hundreds of thousands of distinct CDR3 sequences listed, about 52% are singletons. Germline lookup yields CDR1 LGHDT and CDR2 YNNKEL (reference sequence). The CDR3 has 12 residues. Trimming stripped 1 base from V and 3 bases from J, with 4 bases between. V usage is TRBV3-1 and J usage is TRBJ2-7, with no clear D. The material sequenced was blood. This clonotype originated in a woman between 55 and 75 years old in good health. This chain's CDR3 is CASSQGDYEQYF. CDR3 bases: TGTGCCAGCAGCCAAGGTGACTACGAGCAGTACTTC.